Following are 2 T cell receptor beta chains from one sample sequenced in a study of cytomegalovirus exposure and HLA in healthy donors (dated by TCRdb to 2017 to 2019). Receptors were amplified or captured by the immunoSEQ multiplex PCR assay. This immuneACCESS table, as held by TCRdb, lists in-frame sequences with V and J called but not all clones. Of the missing ones, under half trace to an unresolved V gene in checked studies; the others have no known cause. In this sample the table shows more than 80,000 clones, around 96% of which occur a single time. The top ten constitute 1.3% of the sample. Sequencing was performed on PBMCs. These receptors came from a woman between 18 and 29 years old in good health and CMV-seronegative.

The rearrangement joins TRBV29-1 to TRBJ2-5; D gene ambiguous. Trimming took off 7 bases at V and 5 bases at J, with 14 bases between the two ends. Germline V gene lookup returns CDR1 SQVTM and CDR2 ANQGSEA. The CDR3 extends over 12 amino acids. This chain's CDR3 is CSAVFLSETQYF. In DNA, the CDR3 is TGCAGCGCCGTTTTTTTGAGTGAGACCCAGTACTTC.

The genes are TRBV9 and TRBJ2-6; 12 bases line up with TRBD2. Germline trimming cut 4 bases from V and 2 bases from J; bases unmatched to any gene: 7. The CDR3 runs to 18 residues. Germline V CDR1 and CDR2: SGDLS, YYNGEE. CDR3 sequence (DNA): TGTGCCAGCAGCACCAGACTAGCGGGAGTAGCTGGGGCCAACGTCCTGACTTTC. Protein product: CASSTRLAGVAGANVLTF. Full variable domain (remainder filled in from reference TRBV9 and TRBJ2-6): DSGVTQTPKHLITATGQRVTLRCSPRSGDLSVYWYQQSLDQGLQFLIQYYNGEERAKGNILERFSAQQFPDLHSELNLSSLELGDSALYFCASSTRLAGVAGANVLTFGAGSRLTVL.